This TCR beta chain was sequenced in a study of blood T cell repertoires in COVID-19. Study-level information: Acute and convalescent COVID-19 samples came from the United States, Italy and Spain. T cells, B-cell-depleted T cells, or PBMCs provided the cDNA or gDNA that served as material.

In the source study's methods: Using reference gene primer amplification, nucleated cell counts were estimated. Libraries were prepared by immunoSEQ multiplex PCR; TCRdb keeps only in-frame clonotypes and omits some of them. That table supplies the V and J calls and clone size; D and trimming were determined from the DNA. The sample shows 95,000 to 150,000 clones, 82% of them seen only once. V was shortened by 4 bases and J by 4 bases, with 14 bases between the two germline ends. CDR3 length: 15 amino acids. CDR1 and CDR2 (germline): LNHDA, SQIVND (reference sequence). Sequenced material: peripheral blood. This clonotype was obtained from a human donor in a cohort sampled during active COVID-19. The chain employs TRBV19 and TRBJ1-3, with D possibly being TRBD1 (6 bases). The CDR3 here is CASSTGQIKGNTIYF. Written as DNA, the CDR3 is TGTGCCAGTAGTACCGGACAGATTAAGGGAAACACCATATATTTT.